This T cell receptor beta chain was recorded in a study of blood T cells in healthy people across ages. Study-level results: Diversity estimates from one million T cells were considered underestimates. The study found TCR beta diversity correlated strongly with naive T cell percentage.

Germline V gene data show CDR1 as SGHRS and CDR2 as YFSETQ. The CDR3 contains 18 residues. This clonotype was seen once. Its antigen is as yet unknown. One base away lies a much larger clone, so this may be a sequencing read error. Sample-barcoded 5' priming and a J-beta primer mix drove a second PCR of 7 to 11 cycles. TCRdb re-called the 5' RACE reads with MiXCR, one entry per CDR3 protein. The data show 590,000 or so distinct CDR3 sequences, about 28% seen once. A minimum of 5 micrograms of total RNA was extracted per sample. The sample consisted of blood. The chain carries TRBV5-1 and TRBJ2-7; 16 bases line up with TRBD2. The clonotype was recovered from a woman older than 75 in good health. In DNA, the CDR3 is TGCGCCAGCAGCCCGGGACTAGCGGGGGGGCAGGGGTCCTGCGAGCAGTACTTC. Protein sequence: CASSPGLAGGQGSCEQYF.